Described below is a single T cell receptor (beta chain) sequence and its context. The antigen is not known. The data were obtained in a study of cytomegalovirus exposure and HLA in healthy donors. Study at large: An early data release held about 85 million unique TCRs from HLA-typed donors.

The V segment lost 3 bases and the J segment 8 bases; nucleotides outside the gene matches: 5. The CDR3 covers 14 residues. Germline V gene sequence: CDR1 MGHRA, CDR2 YSYEKL. Study outcomes and limitations: What a later analysis reportedly showed was that an Asian-associated ancestry cluster had fewer N-insertions than the roughly 700-donor mean.

13 Jbeta primers and 60 Vbeta primers were used for the PCR. Method: immunoSEQ multiplex PCR; TCRdb's copy keeps in-frame clones and lacks some. There are about 160,000 clones in the sample; around 70% occur only once, and approximately 5% lies in the top ten. The sequence was obtained from a man between 18 and 35 years old in good health and CMV-seropositive. Sequenced sample: PBMCs. The chain joins TRBV4-1 to TRBJ1-1; 11 bases align to TRBD1. CDR3 in DNA: TGCGCCAGCAGCCAGCCGGGACAGGGGGTAGAAGCTTTCTTT. Translating it yields CASSQPGQGVEAFF.